These 32 T cell receptor beta chains were sequenced from one sample in a study of blood T cell repertoires in COVID-19. Repertoires were generated with immunoSEQ multiplex PCR, while TCRdb's copy carries only in-frame clones and drops some. Among more than 60,000 clones, around 80% were seen once, and the ten largest hold 5.8%. Material: peripheral blood. Receptors originate from a man aged 60 to 75 with active or convalescent COVID-19.

CDR3 nucleotides: TGTGCCAGCTCACCAGGGCTAGCGGGGGGTTTCTCCTACAATGAGCAGTTCTTC. It codes for CASSPGLAGGFSYNEQFF. V usage is TRBV18 and J usage is TRBJ2-1, with TRBD2 matching 11 bases. The V gene end was trimmed by 2 bases and the J gene end by 0 bases; junction bases not matched to a gene: 6. There are 18 residues in the CDR3. The V gene's germline CDR1 is KGHSH and CDR2 LQKENI.

This clone was detected a few times. The genes are TRBV5-1 and TRBJ1-1; perhaps TRBD1 as D (5 bases). V was pared by 4 bases and J by 1 base, with 14 bases between. CDR1 is SGHRS and CDR2 is YFSETQ in the germline V gene. This CDR3 is built from 15 residues. The CDR3 spells CASSLTQGSNTEAFF. CDR3 sequence (DNA): TGCGCCAGCAGCCTAACCCAGGGCTCGAACACTGAAGCTTTCTTT.

The chain uses TRBV2 and TRBJ1-2; no definite D call. The CDR3 runs to 11 residues. The germline gives CDR1 SNHLY, CDR2 FYNNEI. The ends were cut back, 7 bases at V and 4 bases at J, with 7 bases in the middle. The CDR3 region is CASTGLYGYTF. The CDR3 DNA reads as TGTGCCAGCACCGGTCTCTATGGCTACACCTTC.

The gene calls are TRBV19 and TRBJ1-5, with 11 bases lining up with TRBD1. The CDR3 contains 13 residues. After removal of 8 bases from V and 7 bases from J, the junction contained 4 bases not matched to a gene. CDR1 and CDR2 (germline): LNHDA, SQIVND (reference sequence). DNA of the CDR3: TGTGCCAGTGGGACAGGGGGTTGGCAGCCCCAGCATTTT. It translates to CASGTGGWQPQHF.

This chain connects TRBV6-5 to TRBJ2-5, with TRBD2 matching 8 bases. Germline assignment: CDR1 MNHEY and CDR2 SVGAGI. The CDR3 covers 14 residues. The junction had 3 bases not matched to a gene; V was cut back by 5 bases and J by 1 base. The CDR3 DNA reads TGTGCCAGCAGTAACGGGGGGGTCCAAGAGACCCAGTACTTC. Its protein is CASSNGGVQETQYF.

The chain couples TRBV5-1 to TRBJ2-7; 8 nucleotides line up with TRBD2. The CDR3 sequence is 14 residues long. V lost 3 bases and J lost 7; bases outside the gene matches: 9. Germline CDR1 and CDR2: SGHRS and YFSETQ. CDR3 sequence (DNA): TGCGCCAGCAGCTCTGCGGGGGGCCCAGGGGAGCAGTACTTC. Protein product: CASSSAGGPGEQYF. The full variable domain, its missing parts supplied by reference TRBV5-1 and TRBJ2-7, is KAGVTQTPRYLIKTRGQQVTLSCSPISGHRSVSWYQQTPGQGLQFLFEYFSETQRNKGNFPGRFSGRQFSNSRSEMNVSTLELGDSALYLCASSSAGGPGEQYFGPGTRLTVT.

The chain combines TRBV7-8 with TRBJ2-7, with 9 nucleotides matching TRBD1. The CDR3 loop spans 15 amino acids. Trimming took 6 bases from V and 3 from J; bases not matched to a gene: 9. Germline V lookup: CDR1 SGHVS, CDR2 FQNEAQ. The CDR3: CASRLRDREYYEQYF. The CDR3 bases are TGTGCCAGCAGATTGCGGGACAGGGAATACTACGAGCAGTACTTC.

This clone was detected only a few times. V is TRBV5-1 and J is TRBJ1-2, with 7 bases aligning to TRBD1. After removal of 4 bases from V and 8 bases from J, the junction contained 14 bases not matched to a gene. The CDR3 is made up of 15 amino acids. Germline V CDR1 and CDR2: SGHRS, YFSETQ. The DNA of the CDR3 is TGCGCCAGCAGCCCCCTGGAAGGGGGCGCGGGAGGCTACACCTTC. Translating it yields CASSPLEGGAGGYTF.

The CDR3 protein is CASSKARDSPYGYTF. In DNA form, the CDR3 reads TGTGCCAGTAGTAAGGCCCGGGACAGCCCCTATGGCTACACCTTC. The V gene is TRBV19, the J gene TRBJ1-2; 7 positions agree with TRBD1. The CDR3 runs 15 residues. Losses at the gene ends were 4 bases for V and 4 bases for J; bases not matched to a gene: 9. Germline CDR1 is LNHDA and CDR2 is SQIVND (reference sequence).

This clone has just a few counts. This chain links TRBV5-1 with TRBJ2-3; a weak D match, TRBD2 (6 bases). The CDR3 extends over 18 amino acids. V was cut by 6 bases and J by 0 bases, with 23 bases left in between. The germline V gene encodes CDR1 SGHRS and CDR2 YFSETQ. CDR3 region: CASKIGAGLTTSTDTQYF. Here the CDR3 DNA reads TGCGCCAGCAAGATTGGGGCGGGACTCACTACAAGCACAGATACGCAGTATTTT.

The chain combines TRBV7-9 with TRBJ2-2, with 13 nucleotides matching TRBD2. CDR3 length: 17 amino acids. CDR1 is SEHNR and CDR2 is FQNEAQ in the germline V gene (reference sequence). After removal of 1 base from V and 6 bases from J, the junction contained 5 bases not matched to a gene. The CDR3 DNA sequence: TGTGCCAGCAGCTTAGGGCCGGGACTAGCGGGGCCCGGGGAGCTGTTTTTT. It specifies CASSLGPGLAGPGELFF.

The chain uses TRBV19 and TRBJ1-6; D may be TRBD1 (6 bases). V was trimmed by 8 bases and J by 0 bases, leaving 8 bases between them. The V gene's germline CDR1 is LNHDA and CDR2 SQIVND (reference sequence). The CDR3 runs 14 residues. The CDR3 DNA reads as TGTGCCAGTCAGGACAGCTCCTATAATTCACCCCTCCACTTT. It yields the protein CASQDSSYNSPLHF.

CDR3 amino acids: CASMRDRDNSPLHF. The CDR3 DNA follows: TGTGCCAGCATGAGGGACAGAGATAATTCACCCCTCCACTTT. The chain combines TRBV27 with TRBJ1-6; 7 nucleotides line up with TRBD1. The germline V gene has CDR1 MNHEY and CDR2 SMNVEV (reference sequence). V was clipped by 7 bases and J by 5 bases; unmatched bases: 5. The CDR3 consists of 14 residues.

This clone came up once. This chain links TRBV27 with TRBJ2-3; maybe TRBD1 (5 bases). Germline CDR1 reads MNHEY; CDR2 reads SMNVEV (reference sequence). The CDR3 has 13 amino acids. Trimming pared 8 bases from V and 2 bases from J, leaving 11 bases between. Written as DNA, the CDR3 is TGTGCCAGCCTTGGACATAACACAGATACGCAGTATTTT. Protein sequence: CASLGHNTDTQYF.

This sequence joins TRBV11-2 and TRBJ1-1; D unresolved. V was shortened by 0 bases and J by 1 base, with 3 bases between the two germline ends. Germline V lookup: CDR1 SGHAT, CDR2 FQNNGV. The CDR3 has 13 amino acids. As DNA, the CDR3 is TGTGCCAGCAGCTTAGAGGCGAACACTGAAGCTTTCTTT. The encoded protein is CASSLEANTEAFF.

The chain couples TRBV5-4 to TRBJ2-7, with D perhaps matching TRBD1 (6 bases). CDR1 is SGHNT, CDR2 YYREEE, per germline (reference sequence). Trimming removed 5 bases from V and 2 bases from J, with 11 bases in between. The length of the CDR3 is 13 residues. CDR3 bases: TGTGCCAGCAGGAGGGACACTACCTACGAGCAGTACTTC. It codes for CASRRDTTYEQYF.

A few counts support this clone. The V gene is TRBV7-2, the J gene TRBJ2-2; D is possibly TRBD2 (6 bases). Germline assignment: CDR1 SGHTA and CDR2 FQGNSA. The CDR3 spans 16 residues. The germline V and J ends were trimmed by 3 bases and 0 bases, with 11 bases remaining between them. The CDR3 DNA reads TGTGCCAGCAGCTTTACCTCGGGGGCGAACACCGGGGAGCTGTTTTTT. Protein product: CASSFTSGANTGELFF.

This chain uses TRBV10-3 with TRBJ2-2, with D perhaps matching TRBD1 (6 bases). Trimming took off 0 bases at V and 4 bases at J, with 15 bases between the two ends. Germline CDR1 is ENHRY and CDR2 is SYGVKD. The CDR3 spans 17 residues. This chain's CDR3 is CAISESAGRQVTGELFF. The CDR3 DNA reads TGTGCCATCAGTGAGTCCGCAGGGCGACAGGTCACCGGGGAGCTGTTTTTT.

The chain uses TRBV18 and TRBJ2-5; 12 bases line up with TRBD2. Trimming took 3 bases from V and 5 from J; bases not matched to a gene: 4. Per germline, CDR1 KGHSH and CDR2 LQKENI. CDR3 length equals 15 residues. DNA of the CDR3: TGTGCCAGCTCACCCAGACTAGCGGGGGTGGAGACCCAGTACTTC. Protein product: CASSPRLAGVETQYF.

The chain joins TRBV29-1 to TRBJ2-1; D might be TRBD1 (6 bases). V dropped 1 base and J dropped 3 bases, with 10 bases sitting between them. The CDR3 length is 14 residues. Per the germline V gene, CDR1 is SQVTM and CDR2 is ANQGSEA. CDR3 sequence (DNA): TGCAGCGTTGAAGGGATGACAGGCTACAATGAGCAGTTCTTC. It is translated as CSVEGMTGYNEQFF.

The rearrangement links TRBV19 to TRBJ1-1, with 7 bases that match TRBD1. The CDR3 runs 14 residues. The V segment lost 6 bases and the J segment 5 bases; nucleotides outside the gene matches: 9. Germline V gives CDR1 LNHDA, CDR2 SQIVND (reference sequence). The CDR3 DNA reads TGTGCCAGTAGCCCGGAGGGGGCGGATACTGAAGCTTTCTTT. Translation gives CASSPEGADTEAFF.

The V call is TRBV5-1, the J call TRBJ1-1; D not resolved. This CDR3 contains 15 residues. Trimming shortened V by 0 bases and J by 1 base, and 10 bases separated the two germline ends. Germline V gene sequence: CDR1 SGHRS, CDR2 YFSETQ. The CDR3 nucleotides read TGCGCCAGCAGCTTGGGAGATCTCGGGAACACTGAAGCTTTCTTT. Its protein product is CASSLGDLGNTEAFF.

The genes are TRBV5-4 and TRBJ1-2, with a possible D match to TRBD1 (6 bases). The V gene's germline CDR1 is SGHNT and CDR2 YYREEE (reference sequence). The CDR3 is 13 amino acids. V was clipped by 0 bases and J by 3 bases, with 6 bases between them. CDR3 bases: TGTGCCAGCAGCTTGGCAGGGGACTATGGCTACACCTTC. This gives the protein CASSLAGDYGYTF.

In its sample, this clone was seen a few times. The chain uses TRBV14 and TRBJ1-3, with 9 nucleotides matching TRBD1. This CDR3 comprises 15 residues. Germline V gives CDR1 SGHDN, CDR2 FVKESK. The V gene end was trimmed by 5 bases and the J gene end by 4 bases; junction bases not matched to a gene: 6. In DNA form, the CDR3 reads TGTGCCAGCAGCTTATACAGGGGGCCGGGAAACACCATATATTTT. Its protein product is CASSLYRGPGNTIYF.

V and J are TRBV27 and TRBJ2-7; 9 bases map to TRBD2. CDR3 length: 15 residues. The V segment lost 8 bases and the J segment 2 bases; nucleotides outside the gene matches: 10. Per the germline V gene, CDR1 is MNHEY and CDR2 is SMNVEV (reference sequence). The CDR3 loop is CASYLRGGGPYEQYF. In DNA, the CDR3 is TGTGCCAGCTACCTTCGCGGGGGGGGCCCCTACGAGCAGTACTTC.

The chain uses TRBV27 and TRBJ1-1; D may be TRBD1 (5 bases). The germline V gene encodes CDR1 MNHEY and CDR2 SMNVEV (reference sequence). This CDR3 region has 12 residues. V was cut by 6 bases and J by 8 bases, with 13 bases left in between. This chain's CDR3 is CASRRGGAEAFF. The DNA for the CDR3 is TGTGCCAGCAGAAGGGGAGGGGCCGAAGCTTTCTTT.

This chain joins TRBV5-1 and TRBJ2-1; 12 nucleotides match TRBD1. This CDR3 comprises 15 residues. Unmatched junction bases numbered 4, after V lost 4 bases and J lost 5 bases. Per germline, CDR1 SGHRS and CDR2 YFSETQ. CDR3 coding DNA: TGCGCCAGCAGCAAGGGACAGGGGGCCGACAATGAGCAGTTCTTC. It translates to CASSKGQGADNEQFF. The whole variable domain, remainder taken from reference TRBV5-1 and TRBJ2-1, is KAGVTQTPRYLIKTRGQQVTLSCSPISGHRSVSWYQQTPGQGLQFLFEYFSETQRNKGNFPGRFSGRQFSNSRSEMNVSTLELGDSALYLCASSKGQGADNEQFFGPGTRLTVL.

The chain recombines TRBV27 with TRBJ1-3; 8 bases fit TRBD1. After removal of 0 bases from V and 0 bases from J, the junction contained 13 bases not matched to a gene. CDR3 length: 20 residues. From germline, CDR1 is MNHEY and CDR2 SMNVEV (reference sequence). The CDR3 DNA reads TGTGCCAGCAGTTTATCGGGCCGGGACAGGTTCCCGTTCTCTGGAAACACCATATATTTT. It yields the protein CASSLSGRDRFPFSGNTIYF.

The V gene is TRBV9, the J gene TRBJ1-6; the match to TRBD1 covers 11 bases. Germline values: CDR1 SGDLS, CDR2 YYNGEE. The CDR3 loop spans 15 amino acids. V lost 5 bases and J lost 9; bases outside the gene matches: 7. CDR3 region: CASRGQGGISSPLHF. Written as DNA, the CDR3 is TGTGCCAGCAGGGGACAGGGGGGGATAAGTTCACCCCTCCACTTT.

V gene TRBV6-5 combines with J gene TRBJ1-6; TRBD1 might be the D (5 bases). Germline assignment: CDR1 MNHEY and CDR2 SVGAGI. Trimming took 6 bases from V and 7 from J, leaving 16 bases between them. CDR3 length equals 15 residues. The CDR3, as DNA: TGTGCCAGCAGGGGGGGGTCTCGCGAAAATTCACCCCTCCACTTT. Its translation: CASRGGSRENSPLHF.

This clone was detected a few times. This sequence joins TRBV27 and TRBJ2-7; 8 bases align to TRBD1. J was trimmed by 3 bases and V by 3 bases; bases with no gene match: 7. There are 15 residues in the CDR3. Germline V gene sequence: CDR1 MNHEY, CDR2 SMNVEV (reference sequence). CDR3 sequence (DNA): TGTGCCAGCAGTTTTCAGGGGGCGGTCTACTACGAGCAGTACTTC. The encoded protein is CASSFQGAVYYEQYF.

This chain connects TRBV2 to TRBJ2-2; 11 bases match TRBD2. This CDR3 contains 15 residues. V lost 6 bases, J lost 5 bases, and 5 bases stayed unmatched. From germline, CDR1 is SNHLY and CDR2 FYNNEI. The DNA for the CDR3 is TGTGCCAGCAGGGTACTAGCGGGGGAAACCGGGGAGCTGTTTTTT. Its protein product is CASRVLAGETGELFF.